These 5 T cell receptor beta chains originate from one sample sequenced in a study of T-cell reconstitution after alpha-beta-depleted transplantation in children. A TCRbeta library incorporating unique molecular identifiers was prepared. TCRdb re-derived calls from the PCR reads in MiXCR, one entry per CDR3 protein. The table includes about 420,000 distinct CDR3 sequences, around 9.9% detected once. This specimen consisted of PBMCs from the stem cell graft donor, obtained from the stem cell graft. All receptors derive from a human donor who donated a stem cell graft to a child with acute myeloid leukemia.

The CDR3 spells CASSLEGDRGINTEAFF. CDR3 coding DNA: TGTGCCAGCAGTTTAGAGGGGGACAGGGGAATTAACACTGAAGCTTTCTTT. The genes are TRBV27 and TRBJ1-1; 10 nucleotides line up with TRBD1. CDR1 and CDR2 from the germline V gene are MNHEY and SMNVEV (reference sequence). The length of the CDR3 is 17 residues. The ends lost 2 bases at V and 2 bases at J; junction bases unmatched: 8.

This clonotype was counted a few times. The rearrangement links TRBV12-3 or TRBV12-4 to TRBJ1-5, with TRBD1 matching 7 bases. V gave up 6 bases and J gave up 3 bases; unmatched junction bases: 2. This CDR3 is built from 13 residues. CDR3 nucleotide sequence: TGTGCCAGCAGGGGACAGACCAATCAGCCCCAGCATTTT. Translated: CASRGQTNQPQHF.

This chain uses TRBV5-1 with TRBJ1-2; no reliable D call. Germline assignment: CDR1 SGHRS and CDR2 YFSETQ. V lost 2 bases and J 3 bases, leaving 11 bases between the germline ends. The CDR3 consists of 14 residues. The CDR3 spells CASSFTGRDYGYTF. In nucleotides, the CDR3 is TGCGCCAGCAGCTTCACGGGGAGGGACTATGGCTACACCTTC.

V gene TRBV5-1 combines with J gene TRBJ2-2; D may match TRBD1 or TRBD2 (6 bases each). Germline CDR1 reads SGHRS; CDR2 reads YFSETQ. The length of the CDR3 is 15 residues. The V end was cut by 5 bases, the J end by 4 bases, with 15 bases between. The DNA of the CDR3 is TGCGCCAGCAGGGGCGGGACATCCAGCACCGGGGAGCTGTTTTTT. Its protein is CASRGGTSSTGELFF. Looking up the rest from reference TRBV5-1 and TRBJ2-2 gives the full variable domain: KAGVTQTPRYLIKTRGQQVTLSCSPISGHRSVSWYQQTPGQGLQFLFEYFSETQRNKGNFPGRFSGRQFSNSRSEMNVSTLELGDSALYLCASRGGTSSTGELFFGEGSRLTVL.

In this sample, this clonotype turned up many times. V gene TRBV20-1 combines with J gene TRBJ1-6, with TRBD1 identical over 9 bases. The length of the CDR3 is 16 residues. After removal of 3 bases from V and 6 bases from J, the junction contained 9 bases not matched to a gene. The germline gives CDR1 DFQATT, CDR2 SNEGSKA (reference sequence). The CDR3 spells CSASSTGGRGNSPLHF. In DNA form, the CDR3 reads TGCAGTGCTAGTTCAACAGGGGGCCGGGGTAATTCACCCCTCCACTTT.